The entry below gives a single TCR beta chain sequence along with its context. No antigen is known for it. Base qualities were left out, and no much larger clone turns up one base away. CDR1 and CDR2 are drawn from the germline V gene: LGHNA, YNFKEQ. The trim is 3 bases for V and 6 bases for J, with a gap of 15 bases between the germline ends. From its cysteine to its phenylalanine, the CDR3 spans 14 amino acids. Only the CDR3 part of the read is kept: 42 bases, read in frame from the first base. This sample stems from a study of T cell responses to AZD1222 COVID-19 vaccine (dated by TCRdb to the early 2020s). At the level of the whole study: AZD1222 recipients whose second dose came at about 4 weeks and those whose second dose came at about 12 weeks were combined into one group, since spike-specific TCR depth and breadth did not differ between the two schedules. TCR sequencing covered more than 230 trial participants: 200 to 220 given two doses of AZD1222 and 26 given two doses of MenACWY control vaccine. Trial participants were enrolled into age subgroups of 18-55, 56-69 and 70-plus years, which contained 148, 28 and 57 TCR-sequenced participants, respectively.

The CDR3 regions of human TCRbeta chains were analyzed by immunosequencing. For the original study's pipeline: Repertoire TCRs were checked for matches against a reference library of SARS-CoV-2-specific TCRs that had been generated using the MIRA antigen-specificity platform. Breadth meant the fraction of unique TCRs that were SARS-CoV-2-associated, whereas depth meant the fraction of total T cells that were SARS-CoV-2-associated. Each spike-specific TCR was assigned to its reactive spike region and to a CD4 or CD8 class using the MIRA data. Log10-transformed breadth and depth values were compared by one-way ANOVA with Sidak's multiple comparisons tests. Drawn from immuneACCESS, this table holds only the in-frame rearrangements with V and J called that TCRdb kept. Clones are partly lost; checked studies trace under half to an unresolved V gene and leave the rest unexplained. For V, J and clone size, that table is used; D and trimming come from the DNA. This sample lists 95,000 to 150,000 clones; about 89% were detected once. The ten top clones hold around a quarter of the sample.

Overall results and qualifications from the work: Conclusions about previously exposed vaccinees are limited because only six or seven AZD1222 recipients were SARS-CoV-2 seropositive at baseline. In the small 56-69-year group, the increase in depth fell short of significance, most likely because of low power. After two AZD1222 doses, both the breadth and the depth of spike-specific TCRs were significantly higher than at day 0 and than in MenACWY recipients. Reportedly, close to half of the unique spike-specific TCRs recognized epitopes lying outside the regions that are mutated in the B.1.351 and B.1.1.7 variants. CD4 TCRs associated with the vaccine covered the entire spike protein, and the dominant responses were in regions 160-218 and 743-854. Because no day 14 peak-response samples were available, the repertoires could be characterized only after the peak T cell response. Participants were mostly white British and included more females than males, and it was suggested by the authors that clonal diversity may have been underestimated.

This specimen's time point label, interpreted: baseline before first vaccination. Samples from vaccinated people were obtained from the UK trials COV001 and COV002, which included a single-blind randomized controlled phase 2/3 trial of AZD1222 (ChAdOx1 nCoV-19) in healthy adults. For TCRbeta chain sequencing, PBMC samples from trial participants were taken at day 0 and at day 28 after the second dose. The receptor was isolated from an adult in good health. This sequence uses TRBV4-2 and TRBJ2-7, with a weak D call of TRBD2 (6 bases match). The source material was peripheral blood, sampled on day 0 of AZD1222 vaccination. At the DNA level, the sequence is TGTGCCAGCAGCCACGCGGGACCCGGGGGCGAGCAGTACTTC. Translation gives CASSHAGPGGEQYF.